Sequencing of this T cell receptor beta chain was carried out in a study of blood T cells in healthy people across ages. About the study: About one barcoded beta molecule per two T cells was the capture yield of template switching. Findings of the study overall: Compared with aged donors, long-lived donors showed fewer expanded clones, suggesting selection.

Points on this clonotype: What it binds is unknown.

Alongside a J-beta primer mix, a sample-barcoded 5' primer served in a second PCR lasting 7 to 11 cycles. TCRdb re-analysed the 5' RACE reads in MiXCR, keeping a single row per CDR3 protein. The repertoire holds roughly 1,300,000 distinct CDR3 sequences, with approximately 63% as singletons. Germline loops: CDR1 DFQATT, CDR2 SNEGSKA (reference sequence). This CDR3 region has 15 residues. The V end lost 0 bases, the J end lost 2 bases, and 11 bases lay between the germline ends. This receptor was taken from a man aged 18-30 years in good health. Sequencing was performed on blood. The gene calls are TRBV20-1 and TRBJ1-5; weak D call: TRBD1 (5 bases). DNA for the CDR3: TGCAGTGCTAGAGATGGTAGGGGCGGCAATCAGCCCCAGCATTTT. It is translated as CSARDGRGGNQPQHF.